These 10 T cell receptor beta chains originate from one sample sequenced in a study of cytomegalovirus exposure and HLA in healthy donors. 60 Vbeta and 13 Jbeta primers were used in PCR. The repertoire was sequenced with immunoSEQ multiplex PCR; TCRdb's copy has only in-frame clones and lacks some. The sample yields roughly 99,000 clones, 73% seen once. The sequencing input was PBMCs. The source is a man aged 25-45 years in good health and CMV-seronegative.

The chain employs TRBV27 and TRBJ2-6; the D is unclear. The V gene's germline CDR1 is MNHEY and CDR2 SMNVEV (reference sequence). CDR3 length: 18 residues. The ends were cut back, 3 bases at V and 0 bases at J, with 15 bases in the middle. CDR3: CASSLWSSGLSGANVLTF. The CDR3 DNA is TGTGCCAGCAGTTTGTGGAGTTCTGGCCTCTCTGGGGCCAACGTCCTGACTTTC.

This rearrangement joins TRBV27 to TRBJ2-5; tentatively, D is TRBD1 (6 bases). The J call may be faulty, since TRBJ2-7 better matches the DNA end. Germline CDR1 is MNHEY and CDR2 is SMNVEV (reference sequence). The CDR3 loop spans 14 amino acids. Here the CDR3 reads CASRLQGIFYEQYF. CDR3 bases: TGTGCCAGCAGGCTACAGGGTATATTCTACGAGCAGTACTTC.

The chain combines TRBV9 with TRBJ2-1; D perhaps matches TRBD2 (5 bases). The CDR3 is 14 amino acids. Germline CDR1 is SGDLS and CDR2 is YYNGEE. The V and J ends lost 4 bases and 3 bases respectively, with 11 bases between them. The CDR3 DNA reads TGTGCCAGCAGCCCCCTAGCACTCTACAATGAGCAGTTCTTC. Its protein is CASSPLALYNEQFF.

This clone was seen a few times. The chain employs TRBV4-1 and TRBJ2-2; TRBD1 aligns across 9 bases. CDR1 is MGHRA, CDR2 YSYEKL, per germline. This CDR3 is 18 amino acids long. V lost 1 base to trimming and J lost 6 bases; unmatched junction nucleotides: 12. CDR3 sequence (DNA): TGCGCCAGCAGCCAAGCGGGACAGGGACCCCGAGGTTCCGGGGAGCTGTTTTTT. Its translation is CASSQAGQGPRGSGELFF.

The chain recombines TRBV11-2 with TRBJ2-5; possibly TRBD2 for D (5 bases). The germline V and J ends were trimmed by 8 bases and 2 bases, with 12 bases remaining between them. The CDR3 consists of 13 residues. Per the germline V gene, CDR1 is SGHAT and CDR2 is FQNNGV. CDR3 DNA: TGTGCCAGCCGGAGCGGAGGACAAGAGACCCAGTACTTC. Residues: CASRSGGQETQYF.

There are a few counts of this clone. The chain recombines TRBV6-5 with TRBJ1-5; D call uncertain. In germline, CDR1 is MNHEY, CDR2 SVGAGI. The CDR3 sequence is 13 residues long. Trimming removed 5 bases from V and 6 bases from J, with 11 bases in between. The CDR3 sequence: CASSLVKSQPQHF. As DNA, the CDR3 is TGTGCCAGCAGTCTGGTAAAGAGTCAGCCCCAGCATTTT.

The chain joins TRBV5-4 to TRBJ1-2, with D perhaps TRBD1 (6 bases). In germline, CDR1 is SGHNT, CDR2 YYREEE (reference sequence). Deletions cut 3 bases from V and 2 bases from J, with 17 bases between. CDR3 length equals 16 residues. The CDR3, as DNA: TGTGCCAGCAGCTCTGGACAGTCCAACAGAAACTATGGCTACACCTTC. Its protein is CASSSGQSNRNYGYTF.

The chain combines TRBV28 with TRBJ2-5, with TRBD1 matching over 10 bases. The DNA end lines up better with TRBJ2-7; the J call may be wrong. Germline-derived CDR1 and CDR2 are MDHEN and SYDVKM. The CDR3 loop spans 13 amino acids. The CDR3 is CASRLDRGGEQYF. The CDR3 region has the DNA TGTGCCAGCAGACTGGACAGGGGGGGCGAGCAGTACTTC.

This chain links TRBV27 with TRBJ2-2; 9 nucleotides align to TRBD2. Germline V gene lookup returns CDR1 MNHEY and CDR2 SMNVEV (reference sequence). After removal of 1 base from V and 6 bases from J, the junction contained 6 bases not matched to a gene. The CDR3 is made up of 16 amino acids. The CDR3 is CASSLWAGGGAGELFF. Here the CDR3 DNA reads TGTGCCAGCAGTTTATGGGCGGGAGGGGGGGCCGGGGAGCTGTTTTTT.

This chain connects TRBV30 to TRBJ2-7; no reliable D call. This CDR3 region has 12 residues. Germline CDR1 and CDR2: GTSNPN and SVGIG (reference sequence). Trimming took 3 bases from V and 6 from J, leaving 12 bases between them. CDR3 nucleotides: TGTGCCTGGAGCATCTCTACGTTCGAGCAGTACTTC. Residues: CAWSISTFEQYF.